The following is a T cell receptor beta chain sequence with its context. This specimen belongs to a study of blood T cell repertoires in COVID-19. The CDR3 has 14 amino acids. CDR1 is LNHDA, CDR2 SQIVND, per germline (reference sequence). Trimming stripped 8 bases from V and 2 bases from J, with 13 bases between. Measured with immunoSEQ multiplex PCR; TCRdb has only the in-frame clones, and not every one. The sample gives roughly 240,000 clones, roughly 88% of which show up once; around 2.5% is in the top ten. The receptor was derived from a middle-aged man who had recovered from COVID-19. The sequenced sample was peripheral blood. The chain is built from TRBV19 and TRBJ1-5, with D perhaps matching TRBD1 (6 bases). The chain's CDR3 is CASSHRVGNQPQHF. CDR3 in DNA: TGTGCCAGTTCCCACAGGGTGGGCAATCAGCCCCAGCATTTT.